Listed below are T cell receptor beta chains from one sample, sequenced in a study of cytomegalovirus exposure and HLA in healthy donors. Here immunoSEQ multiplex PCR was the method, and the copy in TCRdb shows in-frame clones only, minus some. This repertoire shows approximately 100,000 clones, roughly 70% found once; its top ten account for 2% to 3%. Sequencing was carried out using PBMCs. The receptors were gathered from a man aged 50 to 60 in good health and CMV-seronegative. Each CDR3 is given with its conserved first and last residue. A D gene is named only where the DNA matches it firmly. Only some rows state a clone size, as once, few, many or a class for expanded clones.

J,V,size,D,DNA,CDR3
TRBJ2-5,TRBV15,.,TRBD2,TGTGCCACCAGCCCGGGACTAGCGATCGAGACCCAGTACTTC,CATSPGLAIETQYF
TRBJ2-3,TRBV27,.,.,TGTGCCAGCAGGCGCGGGACCCAGAGCACAGATACGCAGTATTTT,CASRRGTQSTDTQYF
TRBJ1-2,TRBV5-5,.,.,TGTGCCAGCAGCTTGGACCCCCGACAGGAGATAGGGTATGGCTACACCTTC,CASSLDPRQEIGYGYTF
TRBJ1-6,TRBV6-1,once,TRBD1,TGTGCCAGCAGTTGGGACAGGCGAGATAATTCACCCCTCCACTTT,CASSWDRRDNSPLHF
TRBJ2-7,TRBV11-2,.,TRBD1,TGTGCCAGCAGCCTCCTCGACAGGGGTTTCCACGAGCAGTACTTC,CASSLLDRGFHEQYF
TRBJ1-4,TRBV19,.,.,TGTGCCAGTAGCGGCAGAGGTGATGAAAAACTGTTTTTT,CASSGRGDEKLFF
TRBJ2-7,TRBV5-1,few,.,TGCGCCAGCAGCTCGGTAGGACAGATCTACGAGCAGTACTTC,CASSSVGQIYEQYF
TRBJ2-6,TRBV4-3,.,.,TGCGCCAGCAGCCAAGATCGGGCGGGTACAGGGGCCAACGTCCTGACTTTC,CASSQDRAGTGANVLTF
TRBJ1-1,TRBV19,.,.,TGTGCCAGTAGTCCCCTGGGGGGGCAGCCGAACACTGAAGCTTTCTTT,CASSPLGGQPNTEAFF
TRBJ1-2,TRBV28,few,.,TGTGCCAGCACTCTTCTAGGGAGGAACTATGGCTACACCTTC,CASTLLGRNYGYTF
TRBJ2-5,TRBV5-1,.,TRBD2,TGCGCCAGCAGCTCCCTAGCGGGGTTATACCAAGAGACCCAGTACTTC,CASSSLAGLYQETQYF
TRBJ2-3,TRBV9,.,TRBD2,TGTGCCAGCAGCGTAGGCCGAGTAGCGGGAGGCACAGATACGCAGTATTTT,CASSVGRVAGGTDTQYF
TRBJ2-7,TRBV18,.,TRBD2,TGTGCCAGCTCACCCCGCGGGGGGGACAGTCATAACGAGCAGTACTTC,CASSPRGGDSHNEQYF
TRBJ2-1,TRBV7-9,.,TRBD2,TGTGCCAGCAGCACCCGAGGCGGGGGTTCCTACAATGAGCAGTTCTTC,CASSTRGGGSYNEQFF
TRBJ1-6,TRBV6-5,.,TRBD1,TGTGCCAGCAGGGACAGGGGGCTTTCACCCCTCCACTTT,CASRDRGLSPLHF
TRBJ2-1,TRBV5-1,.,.,TGCGCCAGCAGCTCTGGAGTGGGGGCGGATGAGCAGTTCTTC,CASSSGVGADEQFF
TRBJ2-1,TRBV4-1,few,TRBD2,TGCGCCAGCAGCCACCGAATAGCGGGGGATAACTACAATGAGCAGTTCTTC,CASSHRIAGDNYNEQFF
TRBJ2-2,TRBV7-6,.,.,TGTGCCAGCAGCTTAGGGCCGGGGACCGGGGAGCTGTTTTTT,CASSLGPGTGELFF
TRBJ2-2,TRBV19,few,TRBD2,TGTGCCAGTAGTACAAAGCGGGGGGGCCCCTGGGAGCTGTTTTTT,CASSTKRGGPWELFF